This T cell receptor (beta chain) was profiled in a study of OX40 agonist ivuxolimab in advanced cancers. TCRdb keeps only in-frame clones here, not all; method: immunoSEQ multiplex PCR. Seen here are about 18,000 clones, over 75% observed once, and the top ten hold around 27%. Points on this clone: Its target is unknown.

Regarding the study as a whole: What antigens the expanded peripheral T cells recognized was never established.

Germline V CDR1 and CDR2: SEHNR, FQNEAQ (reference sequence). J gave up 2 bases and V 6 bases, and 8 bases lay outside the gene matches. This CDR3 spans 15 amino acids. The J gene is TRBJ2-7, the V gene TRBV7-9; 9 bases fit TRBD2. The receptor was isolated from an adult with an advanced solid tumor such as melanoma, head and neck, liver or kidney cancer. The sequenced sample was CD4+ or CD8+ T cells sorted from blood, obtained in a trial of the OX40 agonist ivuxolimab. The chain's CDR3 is CASRRERTSAYEQYF. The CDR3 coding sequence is TGTGCCAGCAGACGAGAGCGGACTAGCGCCTACGAGCAGTACTTC.